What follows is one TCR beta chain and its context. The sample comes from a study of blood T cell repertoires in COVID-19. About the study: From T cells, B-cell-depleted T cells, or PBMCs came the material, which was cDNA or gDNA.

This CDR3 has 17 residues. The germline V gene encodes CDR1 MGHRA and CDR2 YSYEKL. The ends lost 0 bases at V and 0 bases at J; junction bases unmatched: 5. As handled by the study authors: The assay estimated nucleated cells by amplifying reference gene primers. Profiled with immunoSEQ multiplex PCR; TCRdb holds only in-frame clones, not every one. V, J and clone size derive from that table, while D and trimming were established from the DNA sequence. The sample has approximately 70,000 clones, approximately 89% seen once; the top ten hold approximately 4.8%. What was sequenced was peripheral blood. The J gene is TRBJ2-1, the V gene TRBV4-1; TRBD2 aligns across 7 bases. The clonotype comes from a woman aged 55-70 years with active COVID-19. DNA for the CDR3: TGCGCCAGCAGCCAAGATCCGGTAGCGGGCTCCTACAATGAGCAGTTCTTC. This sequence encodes CASSQDPVAGSYNEQFF.